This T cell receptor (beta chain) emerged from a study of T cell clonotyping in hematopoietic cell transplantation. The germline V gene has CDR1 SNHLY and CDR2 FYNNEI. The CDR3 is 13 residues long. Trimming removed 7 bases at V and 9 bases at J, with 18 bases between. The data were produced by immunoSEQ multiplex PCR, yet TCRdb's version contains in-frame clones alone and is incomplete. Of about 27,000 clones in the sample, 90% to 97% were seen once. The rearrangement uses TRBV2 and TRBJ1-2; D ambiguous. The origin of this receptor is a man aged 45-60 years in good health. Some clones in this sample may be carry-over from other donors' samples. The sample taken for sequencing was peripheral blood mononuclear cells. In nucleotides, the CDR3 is TGTGCCAGCATTAAGAGGGAGACTGATCGCTACACCTTC. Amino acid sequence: CASIKRETDRYTF.